One and the same sample provided the 15 T cell receptor beta chains below, sequenced in a study of regulatory T cells in long-lasting Graves disease. Building the TCR beta libraries relied on iRepertoire HTBI primers, and CDR3 regions underwent Arm-PCR. TCRdb re-called the multiplex PCR reads with MiXCR, one entry per CDR3 protein. The data contain approximately 400,000 distinct CDR3 sequences, about 15% of them singletons. Time point: newly diagnosed GD, antithyroid drugs for less than 3 months. RNA extracted from PBMCs served as the sequencing template. The sample was also reused in another study, on T cells in Graves' hyperthyroidism and ophthalmopathy.

The specimen comprised peripheral blood mononuclear cells (PBMCs), sampled at new diagnosis, from a patient treated with antithyroid drugs. Every receptor here comes from a woman aged 30 to 39 with Graves disease.

In this sample, this clonotype turned up a few times. The chain recombines TRBV29-1 with TRBJ2-1; a weak D match, TRBD2 (5 bases). Germline V gene lookup returns CDR1 SQVTM and CDR2 ANQGSEA. V lost 3 bases and J 5 bases, leaving 8 bases between the germline ends. The CDR3 runs to 12 residues. CDR3 bases: TGCAGCGTTGATGAGGAGGACAATGAGCAGTTCTTC. It codes for CSVDEEDNEQFF.

This clonotype appeared many times. V and J are TRBV7-6 and TRBJ2-3; no clear D. Trimming took 7 bases from V and 3 from J, leaving 14 bases between them. The CDR3 contains 14 residues. Germline CDR1 SGHVS, CDR2 FNYEAQ. CDR3 in DNA: TGTGCCAGCACCTTGAGCTTGGGGACAGATACGCAGTATTTT. Amino acid sequence: CASTLSLGTDTQYF.

In this sample, this clonotype turned up a few times. The chain is built from TRBV20-1 and TRBJ1-3; no clear D gene. The CDR3 is 13 amino acids. Trimming took off 6 bases at V and 3 bases at J, with 12 bases between the two ends. CDR1 DFQATT and CDR2 SNEGSKA come from the germline V gene (reference sequence). CDR3 sequence: CSATSLGGNTIYF. For the CDR3, the DNA is TGCAGTGCAACATCCCTTGGTGGAAACACCATATATTTT.

This clonotype was seen ten or more times. The genes are TRBV3-1 and TRBJ1-1; 9 positions agree with TRBD1. The CDR3 extends over 15 amino acids. J lost 6 bases, V lost 5 bases, and 10 bases had no gene match. Germline values: CDR1 LGHDT, CDR2 YNNKEL (reference sequence). The DNA for the CDR3 is TGTGCCAGCAGCACACACAGGGGGCAGGGAGCTGAAGCTTTCTTT. Residues: CASSTHRGQGAEAFF.

This clonotype has just a few counts. The V and J genes are TRBV7-3 and TRBJ2-2; D tentatively reads TRBD1 or TRBD2 (5 bases each). From germline, CDR1 is SGHTA and CDR2 FQGTGA. The CDR3 is 17 amino acids. Trimming pared 3 bases from V and 0 bases from J, leaving 14 bases between. Here the CDR3 reads CASSFSGTATNTGELFF. CDR3 DNA sequence: TGTGCCAGCAGCTTCTCCGGGACGGCAACGAACACCGGGGAGCTGTTTTTT.

The chain joins TRBV5-1 to TRBJ1-4; D perhaps matches TRBD1 (6 bases). The CDR3 spans 15 residues. Trimming left V 5 bases short and J 7 bases short, with 18 bases between. Germline V gene data show CDR1 as SGHRS and CDR2 as YFSETQ. As DNA, the CDR3 is TGCGCCAGCAGGGGTGAGGAGACAGGCGGTGAAAAACTGTTTTTT. This gives the protein CASRGEETGGEKLFF.

In its sample, this clonotype was seen a few times. The genes are TRBV7-3 and TRBJ2-7, with a tentative D call TRBD1 (5 bases). CDR3 length: 14 amino acids. The germline gives CDR1 SGHTA, CDR2 FQGTGA. V lost 5 bases and J lost 0, with 11 bases in between. The chain's CDR3 is CASSPDISSYEQYF. The DNA for the CDR3 is TGTGCCAGCAGCCCGGACATAAGCTCCTACGAGCAGTACTTC.

As concerns this clonotype: It is likely a read error, because the conserved phenylalanine at the end of the CDR3 is missing. The chain is built from TRBV7-2 and TRBJ1-2; possible D gene TRBD1, 6 bases. V lost 3 bases and J 5 bases, leaving 10 bases between the germline ends. Looked up from germline, CDR1 is SGHTA and CDR2 is FQGNSA. This CDR3 comprises 13 residues. The CDR3 spells CASSFTGTYGYTL. CDR3 DNA sequence: TGTGCCAGCAGCTTTACAGGGACGTATGGCTACACCCTC.

Details on this clonotype: Being one base from a much bigger clone, this may be a read error. Since the CDR3 does not end with the conserved phenylalanine or tryptophan, this likely comes from a read error. The V and J genes are TRBV18 and TRBJ1-1; D unresolved. The length of the CDR3 is 13 residues. Germline lookup yields CDR1 KGHSH and CDR2 LQKENI. With 3 bases removed from V and 3 bases from J, the gap between germline ends came to 8 bases. CDR3 sequence: CASSPARDTEAFL. The CDR3, as DNA: TGTGCCAGCTCACCCGCCCGGGACACTGAAGCTTTCTTA.

V and J are TRBV15 and TRBJ2-7; no clear D gene. Trimming left V 3 bases short and J 2 bases short, with 8 bases between. Germline CDR1 reads LNHNV; CDR2 reads YYDKDF (reference sequence). This CDR3 is built from 13 residues. The CDR3 DNA sequence: TGTGCCACCAGCAGGGCGAATACCTACGAGCAGTACTTC. The encoded protein is CATSRANTYEQYF.

Only a few counts were recorded for this clonotype. This chain links TRBV12-3 or TRBV12-4 with TRBJ1-5; TRBD1 might be the D (6 bases). The V end lost 3 bases, the J end lost 5 bases, and 11 bases lay between the germline ends. There are 14 residues in the CDR3. The CDR3 is CASSFGQNHQPQHF. In DNA form, the CDR3 reads TGTGCCAGCAGTTTTGGACAGAATCATCAGCCCCAGCATTTT.

This clonotype was detected ten times or more. This chain connects TRBV5-1 to TRBJ1-2, with D possibly being TRBD1 (6 bases). This CDR3 contains 14 residues. V was pared by 4 bases and J by 6 bases, with 16 bases between. Germline V gene data show CDR1 as SGHRS and CDR2 as YFSETQ. The CDR3 DNA sequence: TGCGCCAGCAGCGGCCGAACAGGGATCGATGGCTACACCTTC. This gives the protein CASSGRTGIDGYTF.

This clonotype was found many times. The chain is built from TRBV6-6 and TRBJ2-7, with TRBD2 identical over 11 bases. The CDR3 sequence is 16 residues long. The junction had 7 bases not matched to a gene; V was cut back by 0 bases and J by 6 bases. Looked up from germline, CDR1 is MNHNY and CDR2 is SVGAGI (reference sequence). The CDR3 here is CASSYSLAGGASEQYF. In DNA, the CDR3 is TGTGCCAGCAGTTACTCGTTAGCGGGAGGGGCCAGCGAGCAGTACTTC.

The chain links TRBV2 to TRBJ2-7, with D perhaps TRBD1 (5 bases). V lost 5 bases to trimming and J lost 2 bases, with 13 bases between them. Germline-derived CDR1 and CDR2 are SNHLY and FYNNEI. The CDR3 spans 14 residues. The CDR3 sequence is CASSPNTGPYEQYF. CDR3 nucleotide sequence: TGTGCCAGCAGTCCTAATACAGGACCCTACGAGCAGTACTTC.

The gene calls are TRBV27 and TRBJ2-1; 11 nucleotides match TRBD2. Germline CDR1 and CDR2: MNHEY and SMNVEV (reference sequence). The CDR3 sequence is 18 residues long. With V trimmed by 6 bases and J by 1 base, 11 bases remained unmatched. The DNA of the CDR3 is TGTGCCAGCAGGTCAGGGTGGCTAGCGGGAGGTTCCTACAATGAGCAGTTCTTC. Translation gives CASRSGWLAGGSYNEQFF.